These 27 T cell receptor beta chains originate from one sample sequenced in a study of blood T cell repertoires in COVID-19 (dated by TCRdb to about 2020). Library method: the immunoSEQ multiplex PCR assay. In TCRdb, the immuneACCESS table is reduced to in-frame sequences with V and J assigned. These tables do not hold every clone; where another copy was compared, an unresolved V gene accounts for under half, and the others remain unexplained. This sample has approximately 190,000 clones in its table, and approximately 84% of those were observed once. Clones ranked in the top ten supply around 6.9% of the sample. Sample: peripheral blood. The receptors derive from a human donor with acute or convalescent COVID-19. The donor label of this sample is uncertain.

The rearrangement joins TRBV3-1 (or the pseudogene TRBV3-2) to TRBJ2-5; TRBD2 matches 11 bases. Germline V gene sequence: CDR1 LGHDT, CDR2 YNNKEL (reference sequence). CDR3 length equals 15 residues. Germline trimming cut 2 bases from V and 4 bases from J; bases unmatched to any gene: 3. This CDR3 reads CASSQTGTSGETQYF. CDR3 DNA: TGTGCCAGCAGCCAAACCGGGACTAGCGGAGAGACCCAGTACTTC.

This chain joins TRBV7-9 and TRBJ1-4; the match to TRBD1 covers 8 bases. V was pared by 5 bases and J by 5 bases, with 7 bases of the junction left unmatched. CDR3 length: 15 residues. Germline CDR1 reads SEHNR; CDR2 reads FQNEAQ (reference sequence). The CDR3 nucleotides read TGTGCCAGCAGCATCCACCGGGACAGGAATGAAAAACTGTTTTTT. It codes for CASSIHRDRNEKLFF.

This clone has just one count. The chain uses TRBV19 and TRBJ1-1; 7 nucleotides line up with TRBD1. The germline gives CDR1 LNHDA, CDR2 SQIVND (reference sequence). The CDR3 is 14 residues long. The junction had 4 bases not matched to a gene; V was cut back by 5 bases and J by 1 base. CDR3 sequence (DNA): TGTGCCAGTAGTGTGGGACAGACGAACACTGAAGCTTTCTTT. Protein product: CASSVGQTNTEAFF.

There are many counts of this clone. The chain employs TRBV19 and TRBJ1-5; tentative D call: TRBD1 (5 bases). The germline V and J ends were trimmed by 4 bases and 8 bases, with 15 bases remaining between them. CDR1 and CDR2 (germline): LNHDA, SQIVND (reference sequence). The CDR3 sequence is 14 residues long. The CDR3 spells CASSSPGGGKPQHF. The CDR3 nucleotides are TGTGCCAGTAGTAGCCCGGGTGGGGGGAAGCCCCAGCATTTT.

The gene calls are TRBV5-4 and TRBJ1-1; weak D call: TRBD1 (6 bases). Germline V gene lookup returns CDR1 SGHNT and CDR2 YYREEE (reference sequence). CDR3 length: 13 residues. V dropped 3 bases and J dropped 2 bases, with 8 bases sitting between them. CDR3 residues: CASSWTDNTEAFF. CDR3 in DNA: TGTGCCAGCAGCTGGACAGATAACACTGAAGCTTTCTTT.

The gene calls are TRBV7-6 and TRBJ2-7; TRBD1 matches 7 bases. V shed 1 base and J 3 bases; nucleotides not matched to a gene: 12. The CDR3 sequence is 17 residues long. The germline V gene has CDR1 SGHVS and CDR2 FNYEAQ. CDR3 residues: CASSLGGKTDRSYEQYF. In DNA, the CDR3 is TGTGCCAGCAGCTTAGGGGGTAAAACGGACAGGAGCTACGAGCAGTACTTC. The complete variable domain, with remaining parts taken from reference TRBV7-6 and TRBJ2-7, reads GAGVSQSPRYKVTKRGQDVALRCDPISGHVSLYWYRQALGQGPEFLTYFNYEAQQDKSGLPNDRFSAERPEGSISTLTIQRTEQRDSAMYRCASSLGGKTDRSYEQYFGPGTRLTVT.

This chain connects TRBV24-1 to TRBJ1-5; D perhaps matches TRBD1 (6 bases). Per the germline V gene, CDR1 is KGHDR and CDR2 is SFDVKD. V lost 4 bases, J lost 3 bases, and 12 bases lay in between. The CDR3 is 15 amino acids. The CDR3 DNA follows: TGTGCCACCAGTGACCCGGGACACCCCAATCAGCCCCAGCATTTT. This sequence encodes CATSDPGHPNQPQHF.

This clone came up a few times. The chain recombines TRBV6-2 or TRBV6-3 with TRBJ2-1; unclear D gene. Per germline, CDR1 MNHEY and CDR2 SVGEGT. This CDR3 has 15 amino acids. Trimming shortened V by 6 bases and J by 0 bases, and 12 bases separated the two germline ends. The CDR3 DNA sequence: TGTGCCAGCAGCCCAGACTGGAACTCCTACAATGAGCAGTTCTTC. It encodes CASSPDWNSYNEQFF.

This chain uses TRBV9 with TRBJ2-2; 7 bases agree with TRBD1. From germline, CDR1 is SGDLS and CDR2 YYNGEE. With 1 base clipped from V and 8 bases from J, the junction kept 5 bases outside the gene matches. CDR3 size: 14 residues. This chain's CDR3 is CASSVLQGVGELFF. CDR3 nucleotides: TGTGCCAGCAGCGTACTTCAGGGGGTAGGGGAGCTGTTTTTT.

This chain connects TRBV6-2 or TRBV6-3 to TRBJ2-1; TRBD2 agrees at 13 bases. After removal of 6 bases from V and 9 bases from J, the junction contained 5 bases not matched to a gene. The length of the CDR3 is 14 residues. From germline, CDR1 is MNHEY and CDR2 SVGEGT. CDR3 coding DNA: TGTGCCAGCAGCGGACTAGCGGGAGTTGCTGAGCAGTTCTTC. Translating it yields CASSGLAGVAEQFF.

V is TRBV6-1 and J is TRBJ1-3; D may be TRBD1 (6 bases). The CDR3 covers 17 residues. V was trimmed by 1 base and J by 6 bases, leaving 19 bases between them. Germline V CDR1 and CDR2: MNHNS, SASEGT. CDR3 region: CASSEVRGGVGTNTIYF. The CDR3 DNA reads as TGTGCCAGCAGTGAAGTTCGAGGGGGGGTCGGCACAAACACCATATATTTT.

The chain joins TRBV5-5 to TRBJ1-1; D is possibly TRBD1 (5 bases). This CDR3 has 14 amino acids. The germline V gene has CDR1 SGHKS and CDR2 YYEKEE (reference sequence). V gave up 4 bases and J gave up 1 base, with 11 bases separating them. The CDR3 here is CASSQMQGNTEAFF. Here the CDR3 DNA reads TGTGCCAGCAGCCAAATGCAGGGGAACACTGAAGCTTTCTTT.

This sequence joins TRBV3-1 (or the pseudogene TRBV3-2) and TRBJ2-5; the match to TRBD2 covers 8 bases. The V segment lost 6 bases and the J segment 4 bases; nucleotides outside the gene matches: 4. The CDR3 has 13 residues. Germline values: CDR1 LGHDT, CDR2 YNNKEL (reference sequence). The CDR3 loop reads CASRTAGVETQYF. The CDR3 region has the DNA TGTGCCAGCAGGACAGCGGGAGTAGAGACCCAGTACTTC.

The J gene is TRBJ1-2, the V gene TRBV6-6; D uncertain. Trimming took off 0 bases at V and 7 bases at J, with 9 bases between the two ends. Germline V gene data show CDR1 as MNHNY and CDR2 as SVGAGI (reference sequence). The CDR3 covers 13 residues. The CDR3 DNA reads as TGTGCCAGCAGTTACTCACCCGGGTCTGGCTACACCTTC. Encoded protein: CASSYSPGSGYTF.

The rearrangement joins TRBV5-4 to TRBJ2-5; no clear D. The CDR3 covers 13 residues. In germline, CDR1 is SGHNT, CDR2 YYREEE (reference sequence). Trimming stripped 6 bases from V and 2 bases from J, with 11 bases between. The CDR3 sequence is CASTPPQQETQYF. Written as DNA, the CDR3 is TGTGCCAGCACCCCCCCGCAGCAAGAGACCCAGTACTTC.

This chain joins TRBV7-2 and TRBJ2-5; a possible D gene is TRBD2 (6 bases). This CDR3 comprises 13 residues. Trimming removed 4 bases at V and 5 bases at J, with 11 bases between. CDR1 is SGHTA, CDR2 FQGNSA, per germline. The CDR3 nucleotides are TGTGCCAGCAGCTCCAGCGGGCGGGAGACCCAGTACTTC. Protein sequence: CASSSSGRETQYF.

CDR3 DNA: TGCGCCAGCAGCTTATCCTCTAGCGGGAGAAGGACAGATACGCAGTATTTT. Protein: CASSLSSSGRRTDTQYF. The chain couples TRBV5-1 to TRBJ2-3, with 10 bases that match TRBD2. V lost 2 bases and J lost 3; bases outside the gene matches: 9. The length of the CDR3 is 17 residues. CDR1 SGHRS and CDR2 YFSETQ come from the germline V gene. Using reference TRBV5-1 and TRBJ2-3 for the parts outside the CDR3, the full variable domain is KAGVTQTPRYLIKTRGQQVTLSCSPISGHRSVSWYQQTPGQGLQFLFEYFSETQRNKGNFPGRFSGRQFSNSRSEMNVSTLELGDSALYLCASSLSSSGRRTDTQYFGPGTRLTVL.

The V and J genes are TRBV27 and TRBJ2-2; a weak D match, TRBD1 (6 bases). CDR1 and CDR2 from the germline V gene are MNHEY and SMNVEV (reference sequence). The ends were cut back, 8 bases at V and 6 bases at J, with 25 bases in the middle. This CDR3 is built from 17 residues. For the CDR3, the DNA is TGTGCCAGCCGAAGCCTTACAGGGAATTGGTTTGCCGGGGAGCTGTTTTTT. Its translation is CASRSLTGNWFAGELFF.

This chain connects TRBV3-1 (or the pseudogene TRBV3-2) to TRBJ2-2; 10 nucleotides agree with TRBD2. Germline V lookup: CDR1 LGHDT, CDR2 YNNKEL (reference sequence). J lost 7 bases, V lost 2 bases, and 4 bases had no gene match. This CDR3 spans 15 amino acids. CDR3 DNA: TGTGCCAGCAGCCAACTAGCGGGAGCGTTCGGGGAGCTGTTTTTT. Its translation is CASSQLAGAFGELFF.

The genes are TRBV30 and TRBJ1-3; D remains unclear. Trimming pared 0 bases from V and 0 bases from J, leaving 15 bases between. The CDR3 runs to 17 residues. Germline-derived CDR1 and CDR2 are GTSNPN and SVGIG (reference sequence). The CDR3 DNA reads TGTGCCTGGAGTGTACTAGTGGATCTTTACTCTGGAAACACCATATATTTT. It yields the protein CAWSVLVDLYSGNTIYF. Together with reference TRBV30 and TRBJ1-3, the CDR3 gives the full variable domain: SQTIHQWPATLVQPVGSPLSLECTVEGTSNPNLYWYRQAAGRGLQLLFYSVGIGQISSEVPQNLSASRPQDRQFILSSKKLLLSDSGFYLCAWSVLVDLYSGNTIYFGEGSWLTVV.

The V call is TRBV6-5, the J call TRBJ2-5; D unresolved. The germline V and J ends were trimmed by 0 bases and 0 bases, with 5 bases remaining between them. The CDR3 totals 14 residues. From germline, CDR1 is MNHEY and CDR2 SVGAGI. The CDR3 region has the DNA TGTGCCAGCAGTTACTCGTATGACCAAGAGACCCAGTACTTC. This gives the protein CASSYSYDQETQYF.

This chain connects TRBV2 to TRBJ1-5; 10 nucleotides agree with TRBD1. Germline values: CDR1 SNHLY, CDR2 FYNNEI. The V segment lost 8 bases and the J segment 3 bases; nucleotides outside the gene matches: 4. The CDR3 loop spans 14 amino acids. CDR3 region: CASGTGVDNQPQHF. The CDR3 DNA is TGTGCCAGCGGGACAGGGGTCGACAATCAGCCCCAGCATTTT. Looking up the rest from reference TRBV2 and TRBJ1-5 gives the full variable domain: EPEVTQTPSHQVTQMGQEVILRCVPISNHLYFYWYRQILGQKVEFLVSFYNNEISEKSEIFDDQFSVERPDGSNFTLKIRSTKLEDSAMYFCASGTGVDNQPQHFGDGTRLSIL.

The chain joins TRBV18 to TRBJ2-7; weak D call: TRBD2 (7 bases). V was trimmed by 2 bases and J by 1 base, leaving 12 bases between them. The CDR3 covers 15 residues. Germline CDR1 is KGHSH and CDR2 is LQKENI. The CDR3 spells CASSPIRGASYEQYF. CDR3 in DNA: TGTGCCAGCTCACCAATACGGGGGGCTTCCTACGAGCAGTACTTC.

The chain joins TRBV7-9 to TRBJ2-1; 9 nucleotides match TRBD2. The V gene's germline CDR1 is SEHNR and CDR2 FQNEAQ (reference sequence). The junction had 10 bases not matched to a gene; V was cut back by 4 bases and J by 9 bases. The CDR3 is made up of 15 amino acids. The CDR3 loop reads CASSSPGLAVGEQFF. The DNA of the CDR3 is TGTGCCAGCAGCTCCCCGGGACTAGCAGTAGGTGAGCAGTTCTTC.

V gene TRBV12-1 combines with J gene TRBJ1-5; whether TRBD1, the table's D call, matches the DNA was not checked. TRBV12-1 is classified as a pseudogene. CDR3 length: 13 amino acids. CDR3 nucleotide sequence: TGTGCCAGCAGCTCCACAGGGGGGGGACCCCAGCATTTT. Its protein product is CASSSTGGGPQHF.

The J gene is TRBJ1-5, the V gene TRBV28; D is ambiguous. This CDR3 comprises 14 residues. V lost 5 bases and J 7 bases, leaving 15 bases between the germline ends. CDR1 is MDHEN, CDR2 SYDVKM, per germline. DNA of the CDR3: TGTGCCAGCAGTCTAAGACATACCAGCCAGCCCCAGCATTTT. This sequence encodes CASSLRHTSQPQHF.

This chain uses TRBV7-9 with TRBJ1-4; tentatively, D is TRBD1 (6 bases). Germline assignment: CDR1 SEHNR and CDR2 FQNEAQ (reference sequence). The CDR3 length is 13 residues. V was pared by 7 bases and J by 7 bases, with 13 bases between. Written as DNA, the CDR3 is TGTGCCAGCAAGGTGGGGGCGCGTGAAAAACTGTTTTTT. Encoded protein: CASKVGAREKLFF.